This is a list of T cell receptor beta chains from one sample in a study of blood T cell repertoires in COVID-19. Profiling relied on immunoSEQ multiplex PCR, and the TCRdb table lists in-frame clones only, not all of them. The sample lists 150,000 or so clones, 80% to 90% seen once, with under 13% in the top ten. Input material: peripheral blood. Every receptor here comes from a human donor in a cohort sampled during active COVID-19. CDR3s include the opening cysteine and the closing phenylalanine or tryptophan. The D gene is left open where the match is weak. Size is omitted from some rows. Given values are once, few, many or a class for expanded clones.

V gene: TRBV3-1/TRBV3-2; J gene: TRBJ2-7; clone size: NA; D gene: TRBD1; CDR3 protein: CASSQVPGRGPSYEQYF; CDR3 DNA: TGTGCCAGCAGCCAAGTGCCGGGCAGGGGGCCTTCCTACGAGCAGTACTTC
V gene: TRBV6-5; J gene: TRBJ1-1; clone size: NA; D gene: NA; CDR3 protein: CASSLRGGEAFF; CDR3 DNA: TGTGCCAGCAGTCTGAGGGGGGGTGAAGCTTTCTTT
V gene: TRBV5-4; J gene: TRBJ2-7; clone size: NA; D gene: TRBD1; CDR3 protein: CASSPAGQVDYYEQYF; CDR3 DNA: TGTGCCAGCAGCCCTGCGGGACAGGTGGACTACTACGAGCAGTACTTC
V gene: TRBV7-2; J gene: TRBJ2-7; clone size: NA; D gene: TRBD2; CDR3 protein: CASSWGLAATYEQYF; CDR3 DNA: TGTGCCAGCAGCTGGGGACTAGCGGCTACCTACGAGCAGTACTTC
V gene: TRBV6-5; J gene: TRBJ1-1; clone size: NA; D gene: NA; CDR3 protein: CASSRIGTEAFF; CDR3 DNA: TGTGCCAGCAGTCGCATCGGCACTGAAGCTTTCTTT
V gene: TRBV10-1; J gene: TRBJ1-2; clone size: NA; D gene: NA; CDR3 protein: CASSGTRDYGYTF; CDR3 DNA: TGCGCCAGCAGTGGTACCAGGGACTATGGCTACACCTTC
V gene: TRBV3-1/TRBV3-2; J gene: TRBJ1-2; clone size: once; D gene: NA; CDR3 protein: CASSPNGVDGYTF; CDR3 DNA: TGTGCCAGCAGCCCTAACGGAGTTGATGGCTACACCTTC
V gene: TRBV7-3; J gene: TRBJ2-5; clone size: NA; D gene: TRBD2; CDR3 protein: CASKAGGTAETQYF; CDR3 DNA: TGTGCCAGCAAAGCGGGGGGCACGGCGGAGACCCAGTACTTC
V gene: TRBV7-9; J gene: TRBJ2-1; clone size: NA; D gene: NA; CDR3 protein: CASSFGHEQFF; CDR3 DNA: TGTGCCAGCAGCTTCGGTCATGAGCAGTTCTTC
V gene: TRBV4-1; J gene: TRBJ2-1; clone size: NA; D gene: NA; CDR3 protein: CASSRISGYNEQFF; CDR3 DNA: TGCGCCAGCAGCCGGATAAGCGGCTACAATGAGCAGTTCTTC
V gene: TRBV2; J gene: TRBJ2-1; clone size: few; D gene: TRBD1; CDR3 protein: CASSEEGAIYNEQFF; CDR3 DNA: TGTGCCAGCAGTGAAGAGGGGGCAATCTACAATGAGCAGTTCTTC
V gene: TRBV6-5; J gene: TRBJ1-5; clone size: NA; D gene: NA; CDR3 protein: CASSYSGQTNQPQHF; CDR3 DNA: TGTGCCAGCAGTTACTCCGGACAGACTAATCAGCCCCAGCATTTT
V gene: TRBV4-2; J gene: TRBJ2-2; clone size: NA; D gene: TRBD1; CDR3 protein: CASSQDVRTGGDVGELFF; CDR3 DNA: TGTGCCAGCAGCCAAGACGTTCGGACAGGGGGCGATGTCGGGGAGCTGTTTTTT
V gene: TRBV5-1; J gene: TRBJ2-7; clone size: few; D gene: TRBD2; CDR3 protein: CASSLGHGGGVSYEQYF; CDR3 DNA: TGCGCCAGCAGCTTGGGGCACGGCGGGGGGGTGTCCTACGAGCAGTACTTC
V gene: TRBV29-1; J gene: TRBJ1-3; clone size: NA; D gene: NA; CDR3 protein: CSVVEGRAGNTIYF; CDR3 DNA: TGCAGCGTTGTAGAGGGGCGAGCCGGAAACACCATATATTTT
V gene: TRBV29-1; J gene: TRBJ2-7; clone size: NA; D gene: TRBD2; CDR3 protein: CSVEAGGGWQYF; CDR3 DNA: TGCAGCGTTGAAGCGGGAGGCGGGTGGCAGTACTTC
V gene: TRBV28; J gene: TRBJ1-2; clone size: NA; D gene: NA; CDR3 protein: CASSFRTYYGYTF; CDR3 DNA: TGTGCCAGCAGTTTCCGGACATACTATGGCTACACCTTC
V gene: TRBV6-5; J gene: TRBJ2-1; clone size: NA; D gene: NA; CDR3 protein: CASSYGGIAYNEQFF; CDR3 DNA: TGTGCCAGCAGTTACGGGGGGATTGCCTACAATGAGCAGTTCTTC
V gene: TRBV5-1; J gene: TRBJ2-5; clone size: NA; D gene: NA; CDR3 protein: CASAGGETQYF; CDR3 DNA: TGCGCCAGCGCCGGAGGGGAGACCCAGTACTTC
V gene: TRBV29-1; J gene: TRBJ1-2; clone size: NA; D gene: TRBD1; CDR3 protein: CSVEEPFWDRGGGGYTF; CDR3 DNA: TGCAGCGTTGAAGAGCCTTTCTGGGACAGGGGAGGAGGCGGCTACACCTTC
V gene: TRBV5-1; J gene: TRBJ2-2; clone size: NA; D gene: NA; CDR3 protein: CASSGGVSGELFF; CDR3 DNA: TGCGCCAGCAGCGGAGGGGTTAGTGGGGAGCTGTTTTTT
V gene: TRBV27; J gene: TRBJ2-7; clone size: NA; D gene: NA; CDR3 protein: CASRGRPGPEQYF; CDR3 DNA: TGTGCCAGCAGAGGACGGCCAGGGCCGGAGCAGTACTTC
V gene: TRBV11-2; J gene: TRBJ1-1; clone size: NA; D gene: TRBD1; CDR3 protein: CASSLGGGGLMGAFF; CDR3 DNA: TGTGCCAGCAGCTTAGGAGGGGGCGGGTTAATGGGAGCTTTCTTT
V gene: TRBV30; J gene: TRBJ1-6; clone size: NA; D gene: NA; CDR3 protein: CAWTIPREGRPLHF; CDR3 DNA: TGTGCCTGGACCATTCCAAGGGAGGGGAGACCCCTCCACTTT
V gene: TRBV28; J gene: TRBJ1-1; clone size: NA; D gene: TRBD1; CDR3 protein: CASSSGTGVRAFF; CDR3 DNA: TGTGCCAGCAGTTCCGGGACAGGGGTCAGAGCTTTCTTT
V gene: TRBV7-2; J gene: TRBJ1-1; clone size: NA; D gene: TRBD1; CDR3 protein: CASSTRQGLNTEAFF; CDR3 DNA: TGTGCCAGCAGCACCAGACAGGGTTTGAACACTGAAGCTTTCTTT
V gene: TRBV27; J gene: TRBJ2-3; clone size: NA; D gene: NA; CDR3 protein: CASSLLGTITDTQYF; CDR3 DNA: TGTGCCAGCAGTTTATTGGGTACTATCACAGATACGCAGTATTTT
V gene: TRBV7-9; J gene: TRBJ2-7; clone size: NA; D gene: NA; CDR3 protein: CASSLGTTYEQYF; CDR3 DNA: TGTGCCAGCAGCTTGGGGACAACCTACGAGCAGTACTTC
V gene: TRBV10-3; J gene: TRBJ2-7; clone size: NA; D gene: NA; CDR3 protein: CAISEWGREQYF; CDR3 DNA: TGTGCCATCAGTGAGTGGGGGCGTGAGCAGTACTTC
V gene: TRBV5-8; J gene: TRBJ2-5; clone size: NA; D gene: NA; CDR3 protein: CASSLELQGKTQYF; CDR3 DNA: TGTGCCAGCAGCTTGGAGTTGCAGGGAAAGACCCAGTACTTC
V gene: TRBV10-2; J gene: TRBJ2-5; clone size: NA; D gene: TRBD2; CDR3 protein: CASTSGRGGYQETQYF; CDR3 DNA: TGCGCCAGCACCTCGGGGCGCGGGGGATACCAAGAGACCCAGTACTTC
V gene: TRBV29-1; J gene: TRBJ2-1; clone size: NA; D gene: NA; CDR3 protein: CSVGGVGNVGGQFF; CDR3 DNA: TGCAGCGTTGGGGGCGTGGGGAATGTTGGTGGGCAGTTCTTC
V gene: TRBV12-3/TRBV12-4; J gene: TRBJ2-7; clone size: NA; D gene: NA; CDR3 protein: CASSSQGNYEQYF; CDR3 DNA: TGTGCCAGCAGTTCACAGGGCAACTACGAGCAGTACTTC
V gene: TRBV2; J gene: TRBJ2-2; clone size: NA; D gene: TRBD2; CDR3 protein: CASSEASSGGNTGELFF; CDR3 DNA: TGTGCCAGCAGTGAAGCGTCTAGCGGGGGGAACACCGGGGAGCTGTTTTTT
V gene: TRBV30; J gene: TRBJ1-2; clone size: NA; D gene: TRBD1; CDR3 protein: CAWNLNSAGGHGYTF; CDR3 DNA: TGTGCCTGGAACTTAAATTCGGCAGGGGGCCATGGCTACACCTTC
V gene: TRBV6-2/TRBV6-3; J gene: TRBJ2-5; clone size: NA; D gene: NA; CDR3 protein: CASSWGTQSQETQYF; CDR3 DNA: TGTGCCAGCAGTTGGGGGACACAATCTCAAGAGACCCAGTACTTC
V gene: TRBV7-8; J gene: TRBJ1-4; clone size: NA; D gene: NA; CDR3 protein: CASSSPGMDFAKKEKLFF; CDR3 DNA: TGTGCCAGCAGCTCTCCGGGGATGGACTTTGCGAAGAAAGAAAAACTGTTTTTT
V gene: TRBV11-3; J gene: TRBJ2-3; clone size: NA; D gene: NA; CDR3 protein: CASSLGRLEDTDTQYF; CDR3 DNA: TGTGCCAGCAGCCTGGGTCGCCTCGAGGACACAGATACGCAGTATTTT
V gene: TRBV2; J gene: TRBJ1-6; clone size: NA; D gene: TRBD1; CDR3 protein: CASSLGGDNSPLHF; CDR3 DNA: TGTGCCAGCAGTCTAGGGGGCGATAATTCACCCCTCCACTTT
V gene: TRBV28; J gene: TRBJ1-5; clone size: NA; D gene: NA; CDR3 protein: CASRGGQTFNQPQHF; CDR3 DNA: TGTGCCAGCAGGGGCGGACAGACATTCAATCAGCCCCAGCATTTT
V gene: TRBV3-1/TRBV3-2; J gene: TRBJ2-7; clone size: few; D gene: TRBD2; CDR3 protein: CASVRGGGSSYEQYF; CDR3 DNA: TGTGCCAGCGTAAGGGGCGGGGGGAGCTCCTACGAGCAGTACTTC
V gene: TRBV6-2/TRBV6-3; J gene: TRBJ1-1; clone size: NA; D gene: NA; CDR3 protein: CASSRRREGPEAFF; CDR3 DNA: TGTGCCAGCAGCCGCCGTCGGGAGGGCCCGGAAGCTTTCTTT
V gene: TRBV7-2; J gene: TRBJ2-7; clone size: NA; D gene: TRBD2; CDR3 protein: CASSLEGLAGKLEQYF; CDR3 DNA: TGTGCCAGCAGCTTAGAGGGGCTAGCGGGGAAGCTCGAGCAGTACTTC
V gene: TRBV7-3; J gene: TRBJ2-3; clone size: NA; D gene: TRBD1; CDR3 protein: CASSLGQGVKSTDTQYF; CDR3 DNA: TGTGCCAGCAGCTTGGGACAGGGAGTCAAGAGCACAGATACGCAGTATTTT
V gene: TRBV9; J gene: TRBJ2-1; clone size: NA; D gene: NA; CDR3 protein: CASSPSDSAVWDNEQFF; CDR3 DNA: TGTGCCAGCAGCCCTAGCGACTCGGCCGTCTGGGACAATGAGCAGTTCTTC
V gene: TRBV3-1/TRBV3-2; J gene: TRBJ1-6; clone size: NA; D gene: TRBD1; CDR3 protein: CASSQGQGRSPLHF; CDR3 DNA: TGTGCCAGCAGCCAAGGACAGGGCCGCTCACCCCTCCACTTT
V gene: TRBV6-5; J gene: TRBJ2-2; clone size: NA; D gene: NA; CDR3 protein: CASRGVPGAGELFF; CDR3 DNA: TGTGCCAGCAGGGGGGTTCCGGGGGCCGGGGAGCTGTTTTTT
V gene: TRBV29-1; J gene: TRBJ1-2; clone size: medium-sized; D gene: NA; CDR3 protein: CSVMTELYGYTF; CDR3 DNA: TGCAGCGTTATGACAGAGTTATATGGCTACACCTTC
V gene: TRBV7-3; J gene: TRBJ2-1; clone size: NA; D gene: NA; CDR3 protein: CASSLRGRDALSYNEQFF; CDR3 DNA: TGTGCCAGCAGCTTAAGAGGGCGGGACGCGCTTTCCTACAATGAGCAGTTCTTC
V gene: TRBV7-8; J gene: TRBJ2-3; clone size: NA; D gene: TRBD1; CDR3 protein: CASSPGQPNTDTQYF; CDR3 DNA: TGTGCCAGCAGCCCGGGACAGCCGAACACAGATACGCAGTATTTT
V gene: TRBV28; J gene: TRBJ1-1; clone size: NA; D gene: NA; CDR3 protein: CASSLPVGVRTEAFF; CDR3 DNA: TGTGCCAGCAGTCTACCCGTCGGGGTGAGGACTGAAGCTTTCTTT
V gene: TRBV11-2; J gene: TRBJ2-7; clone size: NA; D gene: NA; CDR3 protein: CASSQNLYEQYF; CDR3 DNA: TGTGCCAGCAGCCAGAATCTCTACGAGCAGTACTTC